The next 14 T cell receptor beta chains were all read from a single sample in a study of blood T cell repertoires in COVID-19 (dated by TCRdb to about 2020). Library method: the immunoSEQ multiplex PCR assay. TCRdb retrieved this table from immuneACCESS and kept in-frame rearrangements only. Not all clones are present; in checked studies, unresolved V genes account for under half, and no reason is known for the remainder. The sample table shows roughly 220,000 clones, and roughly 75% are seen once. The ten largest clonotypes hold 5.5% of the sample. The sequenced material came from peripheral blood. Receptor source: a woman in her 70s with acute or convalescent COVID-19.

The chain carries TRBV6-5 and TRBJ2-5; 7 positions match TRBD1. CDR1 is MNHEY, CDR2 SVGAGI, per germline. CDR3 length: 13 amino acids. J gave up 9 bases and V 6 bases, and 10 bases lay outside the gene matches. DNA for the CDR3: TGTGCCAGCAGCGGACAGGATCGTTTGGCCCAGTACTTC. Translation: CASSGQDRLAQYF.

V is TRBV5-8 and J is TRBJ1-2, with TRBD1 as a possible D gene (5 bases). The CDR3 length is 16 residues. The germline gives CDR1 SGHTS, CDR2 YDEGEE. V was pared by 0 bases and J by 2 bases, with 14 bases between. CDR3 in amino acids: CASSLVSGSLNYGYTF. The DNA for the CDR3 is TGTGCCAGCAGCTTGGTGTCAGGGTCCCTCAACTATGGCTACACCTTC.

This chain links TRBV2 with TRBJ1-1; D is uncertain. The CDR3 has 13 amino acids. Looked up from germline, CDR1 is SNHLY and CDR2 is FYNNEI. V gave up 7 bases and J gave up 1 base, with 10 bases separating them. The DNA for the CDR3 is TGTGCCAGCACGGTACGGGGGAACACTGAAGCTTTCTTT. It codes for CASTVRGNTEAFF.

This clone was observed a handful of times. V usage is TRBV13 and J usage is TRBJ1-2; the D is unclear. This CDR3 has 14 residues. Germline loops: CDR1 PRHDT, CDR2 FYEKMQ (reference sequence). V was clipped by 1 base and J by 4 bases, with 10 bases between them. The CDR3 DNA sequence: TGTGCCAGCAGCTTAGCCCGGGATTTCTATGGCTACACCTTC. Its translation: CASSLARDFYGYTF.

The gene calls are TRBV5-1 and TRBJ2-7, with TRBD2 as a possible D gene (5 bases). The CDR3 loop spans 15 amino acids. V was shortened by 0 bases and J by 5 bases, with 15 bases between the two germline ends. CDR1 and CDR2 (germline): SGHRS, YFSETQ. The CDR3 nucleotides read TGCGCCAGCAGCTTGGCCGCTGGTCGAGGGAACGAGCAGTACTTC. Protein sequence: CASSLAAGRGNEQYF.

The chain uses TRBV28 and TRBJ1-5, with 7 bases fitting TRBD1. Germline values: CDR1 MDHEN, CDR2 SYDVKM. CDR3 length: 16 amino acids. The V segment lost 2 bases and the J segment 0 bases; nucleotides outside the gene matches: 4. Here the CDR3 reads CASSLDRAYSNQPQHF. CDR3 nucleotides: TGTGCCAGCAGTTTAGACAGGGCATATAGCAATCAGCCCCAGCATTTT.

The chain couples TRBV18 to TRBJ1-1; no clear D. Between the trimmed V and J ends, which lost 0 bases and 0 bases, there was a span of 8 bases. This CDR3 is built from 15 residues. CDR1 is KGHSH and CDR2 is LQKENI in the germline V gene. CDR3 sequence reads: CASSPPSGVNTEAFF. The CDR3, as DNA: TGTGCCAGCTCACCACCGTCCGGGGTGAACACTGAAGCTTTCTTT.

The V and J genes are TRBV28 and TRBJ1-1; D is perhaps TRBD1 (6 bases). The CDR3 totals 13 residues. Germline-derived CDR1 and CDR2 are MDHEN and SYDVKM. Trimming shortened V by 7 bases and J by 6 bases, and 15 bases separated the two germline ends. As DNA, the CDR3 is TGTGCCAGCACCCTACAGGGTAGGGCTGAAGCTTTCTTT. Its translation: CASTLQGRAEAFF.

The count of this clone is one. V gene TRBV7-9 combines with J gene TRBJ2-1; TRBD1 might be the D (5 bases). CDR1 and CDR2 from the germline V gene are SEHNR and FQNEAQ (reference sequence). The CDR3 is 15 amino acids. V lost 1 base, J lost 7 bases, and 14 bases lay in between. In nucleotides, the CDR3 is TGTGCCAGCAGCTTAGAGCAGGAAGGGGCGAATGAGCAGTTCTTC. Translation: CASSLEQEGANEQFF.

The DNA of the CDR3 is TGTGCCAGTAGTATTAGGGGGAGAAATCAGCCCCAGCATTTT. This gives the protein CASSIRGRNQPQHF. The chain is built from TRBV19 and TRBJ1-5, with TRBD1 as a possible D gene (6 bases). Between the trimmed V and J ends, which lost 3 bases and 4 bases, there was a span of 10 bases. This CDR3 region has 14 residues. Germline V gives CDR1 LNHDA, CDR2 SQIVND (reference sequence).

This sequence joins TRBV27 and TRBJ2-7, with 9 bases aligning to TRBD2. This CDR3 has 17 amino acids. Germline V CDR1 and CDR2: MNHEY, SMNVEV (reference sequence). Trimming removed 3 bases from V and 2 bases from J; junction bases left unmatched: 11. The CDR3 region has the DNA TGTGCCAGCAGTTTGCGGGGTAGCGGGGGATCCACCTACGAGCAGTACTTC. Translated, it gives CASSLRGSGGSTYEQYF.

This rearrangement joins TRBV30 to TRBJ2-3; D unresolved. Trimming left V 1 base short and J 7 bases short, with 21 bases between. This CDR3 comprises 16 residues. Germline-derived CDR1 and CDR2 are GTSNPN and SVGIG (reference sequence). The CDR3 region has the DNA TGTGCCTGGAGTGCCCCCCTGGCGGCCCGAAAATATACGCAGTATTTT. Its protein product is CAWSAPLAARKYTQYF.

This clone was detected once. CDR3 nucleotides: TGTGCCAGCAGGGGACAGGGGGTTGGGCCCCAGCATTTT. Amino acid sequence: CASRGQGVGPQHF. The V call is TRBV27, the J call TRBJ1-5; 11 bases fit TRBD1. Per germline, CDR1 MNHEY and CDR2 SMNVEV (reference sequence). The CDR3 is made up of 13 amino acids. J lost 9 bases, V lost 6 bases, and 4 bases had no gene match.

This chain connects TRBV2 to TRBJ2-2; 8 positions match TRBD1. Germline-derived CDR1 and CDR2 are SNHLY and FYNNEI. This CDR3 spans 14 amino acids. V dropped 7 bases and J dropped 4; count of bases not matched to a gene: 5. In DNA form, the CDR3 reads TGTGCCAGCATGGACAGGGCGGTCACCGGGGAGCTGTTTTTT. Its protein is CASMDRAVTGELFF.